These 20 T cell receptor beta chains were all obtained from the same sample, sequenced in a study of blood T cells in healthy people across ages. A second PCR, run for about 6 to 11 cycles, used a sample-barcoded 5' primer plus a J-beta primer mix. MiXCR, applied by TCRdb to the 5' RACE reads, yields one record per CDR3 protein. This sample has under 800,000 distinct CDR3 sequences, with roughly 20% found just once. The sequencing input was blood. These receptors were obtained from a man aged 65 to 79 in good health.

This chain joins TRBV7-2 and TRBJ2-7, with 13 positions matching TRBD2. The CDR3 runs 15 residues. Germline V gives CDR1 SGHTA, CDR2 FQGNSA. Unmatched junction bases numbered 5, after V lost 5 bases and J lost 4 bases. The CDR3 bases are TGTGCCAGCAGCCCGGGACTAGCGGGAAAGTACGAGCAGTACTTC. Residues: CASSPGLAGKYEQYF.

This clonotype appeared a few times. The chain joins TRBV7-9 to TRBJ2-5, with D possibly being TRBD1 (6 bases). This CDR3 region has 14 residues. V was pared by 2 bases and J by 0 bases, with 7 bases between. Germline V gene sequence: CDR1 SEHNR, CDR2 FQNEAQ (reference sequence). CDR3 sequence reads: CASSLRDNQETQYF. For the CDR3, the DNA is TGTGCCAGCAGCTTAAGGGACAACCAAGAGACCCAGTACTTC.

This clonotype was detected only a few times. The chain recombines TRBV5-6 with TRBJ2-7; D gene unclear. This CDR3 comprises 16 residues. The ends were cut back, 0 bases at V and 0 bases at J, with 13 bases in the middle. CDR1 is SGHDT and CDR2 is YYEEEE in the germline V gene. The CDR3 DNA sequence: TGTGCCAGCAGCTTGGCACGGCGGCAGCCCTCCTACGAGCAGTACTTC. Its translation: CASSLARRQPSYEQYF.

J is TRBJ2-2 and V is TRBV6-2 or TRBV6-3, with TRBD2 matching 12 bases. V gave up 5 bases and J gave up 0 bases; unmatched junction bases: 7. The CDR3 loop spans 18 amino acids. Germline V gene data show CDR1 as MNHEY and CDR2 as SVGEGT. The CDR3 nucleotides read TGTGCCAGCAGTACCCCCACTAGCGGGAGGACGAACACCGGGGAGCTGTTTTTT. Its translation: CASSTPTSGRTNTGELFF.

This rearrangement joins TRBV9 to TRBJ2-1; TRBD2 might be the D (5 bases). The germline CDR1 and CDR2 sequences are SGDLS and YYNGEE. The germline V and J ends were trimmed by 0 bases and 3 bases, with 19 bases remaining between them. This CDR3 is 18 amino acids long. The CDR3 DNA reads TGTGCCAGCAGCGTAGGGGGTGGGAGTTTCACCTACTACAATGAGCAGTTCTTC. It encodes CASSVGGGSFTYYNEQFF. The entire variable domain, with the rest obtained from reference TRBV9 and TRBJ2-1, is as follows: DSGVTQTPKHLITATGQRVTLRCSPRSGDLSVYWYQQSLDQGLQFLIQYYNGEERAKGNILERFSAQQFPDLHSELNLSSLELGDSALYFCASSVGGGSFTYYNEQFFGPGTRLTVL.

In this sample, this clonotype turned up many times. The chain links TRBV27 to TRBJ2-7; TRBD1 agrees at 7 bases. The germline gives CDR1 MNHEY, CDR2 SMNVEV (reference sequence). Unmatched junction bases numbered 10, after V lost 6 bases and J lost 5 bases. This CDR3 region has 14 residues. CDR3 in DNA: TGTGCCAGCAGCGATACAGGGGTTGGAGACGAGCAGTACTTC. This translates into CASSDTGVGDEQYF.

V gene TRBV20-1 combines with J gene TRBJ2-1, with TRBD2 as a possible D gene (6 bases). The CDR3 extends over 15 amino acids. Trimming left V 6 bases short and J 3 bases short, with 18 bases between. Germline CDR1 DFQATT, CDR2 SNEGSKA (reference sequence). CDR3 sequence: CSAPVSGLIYNEQFF. In DNA form, the CDR3 reads TGCAGTGCGCCGGTTAGCGGTCTAATCTACAATGAGCAGTTCTTC.

V is TRBV28 and J is TRBJ2-3, with 8 bases matching TRBD1. CDR1 MDHEN and CDR2 SYDVKM come from the germline V gene. After removal of 6 bases from V and 4 bases from J, the junction contained 3 bases not matched to a gene. This CDR3 spans 13 amino acids. The DNA for the CDR3 is TGTGCCAGCAGAGGACAGGGATCAGATACGCAGTATTTT. Amino acid sequence: CASRGQGSDTQYF.

The chain joins TRBV10-2 to TRBJ2-7, with 9 bases that match TRBD2. This CDR3 is built from 14 residues. V lost 5 bases, J lost 5 bases, and 7 bases stayed unmatched. Germline lookup yields CDR1 WSHSY and CDR2 SAAADI. Here the CDR3 DNA reads TGCGCCAGCAGTTTAGCGGGAGAATCTGACGAGCAGTACTTC. Its protein product is CASSLAGESDEQYF.

There are a few counts of this clonotype. V gene TRBV12-3 or TRBV12-4 combines with J gene TRBJ2-1, with D possibly being TRBD2 (6 bases). The V end was cut by 3 bases, the J end by 0 bases, with 9 bases between. The CDR3 runs to 15 residues. The CDR3 nucleotides read TGTGCCAGCAGTTTGTGGGGGGACTCCTACAATGAGCAGTTCTTC. As protein: CASSLWGDSYNEQFF.

To note about this clonotype: At one of its ends the junction is not consistent with the germline gene, which may arise from a read error. V gene TRBV6-6 combines with J gene TRBJ1-4; D is undetermined. There are 12 residues in the CDR3. The germline V gene has CDR1 MNHNY and CDR2 SVGAGI (reference sequence). The CDR3 spells CASSHSVEKLFF. The CDR3 DNA reads TGTGCCAGCAGTCACTCGGTGGAAAAACTGTTTTTT.

The chain combines TRBV4-1 with TRBJ1-4; 9 nucleotides agree with TRBD1. The CDR3 loop spans 16 amino acids. From germline, CDR1 is MGHRA and CDR2 YSYEKL. V gave up 1 base and J gave up 7 bases; unmatched junction bases: 7. The CDR3 region has the DNA TGCGCCAGCAGCCAAGCACAGGGGGCGCTGACTGAAAAACTGTTTTTT. The encoded protein is CASSQAQGALTEKLFF.

Only a few counts were recorded for this clonotype. The V and J genes are TRBV4-1 and TRBJ2-4; the D is unclear. V lost 4 bases to trimming and J lost 6 bases, with 16 bases between them. CDR1 is MGHRA and CDR2 is YSYEKL in the germline V gene. The CDR3 sequence is 15 residues long. Written as DNA, the CDR3 is TGCGCCAGCAGCCGGCCGGGCGGAACTGGAAACATTCAGTACTTC. Translating it yields CASSRPGGTGNIQYF.

This clonotype was seen a handful of times. The chain links TRBV7-2 to TRBJ2-7; D gene unclear. The length of the CDR3 is 14 residues. Germline CDR1 SGHTA, CDR2 FQGNSA. Trimming took 1 base from V and 1 from J, leaving 8 bases between them. The CDR3 DNA reads as TGTGCCAGCAGCTTAGAGAAGGGTTCCTACGAGCAGTACTTC. The encoded protein is CASSLEKGSYEQYF.

This clonotype was recorded at least ten times. This chain uses TRBV7-2 with TRBJ2-1; D gene uncertain. V lost 3 bases and J lost 6, with 6 bases in between. Germline V gene data show CDR1 as SGHTA and CDR2 as FQGNSA. This CDR3 has 12 amino acids. For the CDR3, the DNA is TGTGCCAGCAGCTTTGGCAGCAATGAGCAGTTCTTC. Encoded protein: CASSFGSNEQFF. The whole variable domain, remainder taken from reference TRBV7-2 and TRBJ2-1, is GAGVSQSPSNKVTEKGKDVELRCDPISGHTALYWYRQSLGQGLEFLIYFQGNSAPDKSGLPSDRFSAERTGGSVSTLTIQRTQQEDSAVYLCASSFGSNEQFFGPGTRLTVL.

This clonotype was counted many times. The V gene is TRBV7-6, the J gene TRBJ2-3; D perhaps matches TRBD2 (5 bases). V was pared by 7 bases and J by 4 bases, with 15 bases between. Germline CDR1 is SGHVS and CDR2 is FNYEAQ. The CDR3 sequence is 14 residues long. CDR3 amino acids: CASTPEGAADTQYF. CDR3 bases: TGTGCCAGCACTCCAGAGGGCGCGGCAGATACGCAGTATTTT.

This clonotype came up a few times. The CDR3 DNA reads TGTGCCAGCAGTGAATCGAGAGTGGGGAACACTGAAGCTTTCTTT. The encoded protein is CASSESRVGNTEAFF. J is TRBJ1-1 and V is TRBV6-1; unclear D gene. V was shortened by 2 bases and J by 1 base, with 11 bases between the two germline ends. Germline V CDR1 and CDR2: MNHNS, SASEGT. This CDR3 comprises 15 residues.

V gene TRBV29-1 combines with J gene TRBJ2-1; weak D call: TRBD2 (6 bases). This CDR3 region has 15 residues. V was trimmed by 8 bases and J by 0 bases, leaving 17 bases between them. Germline V gene lookup returns CDR1 SQVTM and CDR2 ANQGSEA. CDR3 coding DNA: TGCAGCTATTATGGGGGAGGACCCTCCTACAATGAGCAGTTCTTC. It codes for CSYYGGGPSYNEQFF.

This clonotype occurred a few times. The J gene is TRBJ2-5, the V gene TRBV3-1, with no clear D. Deletions cut 2 bases from V and 2 bases from J, with 12 bases between. CDR3 length equals 15 residues. Per the germline V gene, CDR1 is LGHDT and CDR2 is YNNKEL (reference sequence). CDR3 sequence: CASSQIPSPQETQYF. In DNA form, the CDR3 reads TGTGCCAGCAGCCAAATCCCATCCCCTCAAGAGACCCAGTACTTC.

The CDR3 sequence is CSASRAGDTQYF. In nucleotides, the CDR3 is TGCAGTGCTTCCAGGGCCGGAGATACGCAGTATTTT. This sequence joins TRBV20-1 and TRBJ2-3; a weak D match, TRBD1 (5 bases). Germline V CDR1 and CDR2: DFQATT, SNEGSKA (reference sequence). The V end lost 5 bases, the J end lost 5 bases, and 11 bases lay between the germline ends. CDR3 size: 12 residues.